This T cell receptor beta chain was sequenced in a study of T cells in Graves' hyperthyroidism and ophthalmopathy. This sample holds PBMCs from approximately 10 ml fresh peripheral blood. Whole-study results and caveats: Most clonotypes that expanded in the thyroid above 0.001 also showed up in blood.

This clonotype was recorded once. Its matching antigen is unknown. V was trimmed by 4 bases and J by 7 bases, leaving 17 bases between them. Germline V gene lookup returns CDR1 SGHNT and CDR2 YYREEE (reference sequence). CDR3 length equals 15 residues. RNA transcripts yielded amplified TCR beta CDR3 regions. When the TCR CDR3 underwent first-round RT-PCR, the HTBI primer set was used. MiXCR, applied by TCRdb to the multiplex PCR reads, yields one record per CDR3 protein. The data show more than 55,000 distinct CDR3 sequences, with around 50% seen just once and 2.5% to 3.5% held by the top ten. The chain employs TRBV5-4 and TRBJ1-4; no definite D call. Material: blood. This sequence was found in a woman aged 60-75 years with Graves' ophthalmopathy. CDR3 amino acids: CASSPGEVGREKLFF. CDR3 sequence (DNA): TGTGCCAGCAGCCCCGGGGAGGTTGGACGTGAAAAACTGTTTTTT.